This T cell receptor (beta chain) was obtained from a study of metastatic and nonmetastatic thyroid tumors. Study at large: Thyroid patients, malignant and benign, had repertoires compared across blood and tumor or nodule tissue.

TCRdb re-called the PCR reads via MiXCR. The table lists fewer than 35,000 clones, about 20% of them singletons. In its sample, this clone was seen many times. V was clipped by 7 bases and J by 7 bases, with 16 bases between them. This CDR3 has 14 amino acids. Germline-derived CDR1 and CDR2 are LNHDA and SQIVND (reference sequence). Patients were all untreated before their thyroid surgery. This chain uses TRBV19 with TRBJ2-2; no clear D gene. The source material was blood. The clonotype was recovered from a female donor with papillary thyroid cancer or a benign thyroid nodule (not recorded which). Some clones in this sample may be carry-over from other donors' samples. CDR3 bases: TGTGCCAGTACTAACGTCCGGCGCTTCGGGGAGCTGTTTTTT. Residues: CASTNVRRFGELFF.